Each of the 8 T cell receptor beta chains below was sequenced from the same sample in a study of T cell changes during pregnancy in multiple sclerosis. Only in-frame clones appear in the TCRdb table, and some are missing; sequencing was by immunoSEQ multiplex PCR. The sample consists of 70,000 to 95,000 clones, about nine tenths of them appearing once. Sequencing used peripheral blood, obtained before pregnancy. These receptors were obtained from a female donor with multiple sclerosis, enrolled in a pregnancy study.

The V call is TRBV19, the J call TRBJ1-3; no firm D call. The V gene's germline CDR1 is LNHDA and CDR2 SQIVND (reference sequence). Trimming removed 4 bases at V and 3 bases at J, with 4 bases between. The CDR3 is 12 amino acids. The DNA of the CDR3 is TGTGCCAGTAGTACCCGTGGAAACACCATATATTTT. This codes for CASSTRGNTIYF.

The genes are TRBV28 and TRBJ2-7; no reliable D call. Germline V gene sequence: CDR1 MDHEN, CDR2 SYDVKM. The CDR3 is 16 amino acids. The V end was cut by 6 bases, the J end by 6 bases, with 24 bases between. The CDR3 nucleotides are TGTGCCAGCAGCTCCCCCGTGAGGCTGATCCTACCCGAGCAGTACTTC. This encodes CASSSPVRLILPEQYF.

The CDR3 sequence is CAWEGTGVDTQYF. CDR3 nucleotide sequence: TGTGCCTGGGAAGGGACAGGGGTAGATACGCAGTATTTT. This sequence joins TRBV30 and TRBJ2-3; 10 positions match TRBD1. CDR3 length equals 13 residues. The J segment lost 5 bases and the V segment lost 5 bases, leaving 4 bases of the junction unmatched. Germline V gene sequence: CDR1 GTSNPN, CDR2 SVGIG (reference sequence).

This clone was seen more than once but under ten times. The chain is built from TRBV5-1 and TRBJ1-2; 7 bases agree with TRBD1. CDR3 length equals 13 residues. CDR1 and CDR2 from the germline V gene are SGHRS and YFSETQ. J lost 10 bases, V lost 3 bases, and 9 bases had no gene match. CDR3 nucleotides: TGCGCCAGCAGCTACGAAGGACAGGCTGCCTACACCTTC. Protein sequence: CASSYEGQAAYTF.

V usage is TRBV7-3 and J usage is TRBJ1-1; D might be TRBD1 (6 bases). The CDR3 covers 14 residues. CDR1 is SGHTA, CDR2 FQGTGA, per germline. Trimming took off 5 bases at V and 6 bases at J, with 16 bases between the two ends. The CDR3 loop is CASSAQGRGPEAFF. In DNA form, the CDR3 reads TGTGCCAGCAGCGCACAGGGAAGAGGGCCTGAAGCTTTCTTT.

The CDR3, as DNA: TGCGCCAGCAGTGACCCCGGACAGGGTACCGGGGAGCTGTTTTTT. It yields the protein CASSDPGQGTGELFF. This chain connects TRBV10-2 to TRBJ2-2, with TRBD1 matching over 8 bases. Germline CDR1 and CDR2: WSHSY and SAAADI. V was clipped by 3 bases and J by 5 bases; unmatched bases: 5. The CDR3 is 15 residues long.

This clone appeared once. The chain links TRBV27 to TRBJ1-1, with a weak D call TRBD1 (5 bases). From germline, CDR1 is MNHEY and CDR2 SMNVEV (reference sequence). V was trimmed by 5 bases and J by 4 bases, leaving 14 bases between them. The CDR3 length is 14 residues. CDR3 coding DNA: TGTGCCAGCAGTCGACAGATGATGGGCACTGAAGCTTTCTTT. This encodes CASSRQMMGTEAFF.

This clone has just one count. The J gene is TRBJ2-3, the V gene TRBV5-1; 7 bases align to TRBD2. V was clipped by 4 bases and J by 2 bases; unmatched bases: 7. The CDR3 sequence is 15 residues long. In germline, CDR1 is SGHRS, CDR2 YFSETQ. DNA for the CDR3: TGCGCCAGCAGCCCAAATAGCGGGTTCACAGATACGCAGTATTTT. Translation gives CASSPNSGFTDTQYF.